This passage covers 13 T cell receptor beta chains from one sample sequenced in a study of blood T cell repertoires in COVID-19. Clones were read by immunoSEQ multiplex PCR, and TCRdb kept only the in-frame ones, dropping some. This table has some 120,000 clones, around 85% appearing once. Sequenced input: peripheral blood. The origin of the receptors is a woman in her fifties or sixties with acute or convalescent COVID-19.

CDR3 sequence reads: CSASRAGGGTGELFF. The CDR3 DNA follows: TGCAGTGCTAGTAGGGCAGGGGGCGGGACCGGGGAGCTGTTTTTT. This chain connects TRBV20-1 to TRBJ2-2; 8 nucleotides agree with TRBD1. The CDR3 is 15 amino acids. CDR1 is DFQATT, CDR2 SNEGSKA, per germline (reference sequence). V dropped 3 bases and J dropped 5; count of bases not matched to a gene: 8.

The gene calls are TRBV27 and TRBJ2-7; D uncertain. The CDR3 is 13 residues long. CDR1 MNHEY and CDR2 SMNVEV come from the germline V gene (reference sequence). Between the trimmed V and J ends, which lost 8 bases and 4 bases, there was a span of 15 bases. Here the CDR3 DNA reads TGTGCCAGCGCTGGCCTCCCAGATTACGAGCAGTACTTC. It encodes CASAGLPDYEQYF.

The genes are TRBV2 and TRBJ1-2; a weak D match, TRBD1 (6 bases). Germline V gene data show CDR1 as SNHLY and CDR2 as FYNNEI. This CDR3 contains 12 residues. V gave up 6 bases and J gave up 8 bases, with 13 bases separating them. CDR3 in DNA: TGTGCCAGCAGGGAAAACACAGGGGGCTACACCTTC. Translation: CASRENTGGYTF.

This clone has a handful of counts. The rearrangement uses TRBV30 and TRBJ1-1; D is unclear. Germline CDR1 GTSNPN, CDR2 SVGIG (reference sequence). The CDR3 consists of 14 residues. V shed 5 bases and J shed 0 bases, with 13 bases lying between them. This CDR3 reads CAWSPGRMNTEAFF. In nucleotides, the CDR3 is TGTGCCTGGTCTCCCGGTCGCATGAACACTGAAGCTTTCTTT. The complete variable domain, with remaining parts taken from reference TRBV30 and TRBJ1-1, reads SQTIHQWPATLVQPVGSPLSLECTVEGTSNPNLYWYRQAAGRGLQLLFYSVGIGQISSEVPQNLSASRPQDRQFILSSKKLLLSDSGFYLCAWSPGRMNTEAFFGQGTRLTVV.

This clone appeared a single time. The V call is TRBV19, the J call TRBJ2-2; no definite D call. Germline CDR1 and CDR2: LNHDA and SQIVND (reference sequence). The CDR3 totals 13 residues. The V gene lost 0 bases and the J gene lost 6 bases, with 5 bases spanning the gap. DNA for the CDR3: TGTGCCAGTAGTATAGATCGGGCCGGGGAGCTGTTTTTT. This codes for CASSIDRAGELFF.

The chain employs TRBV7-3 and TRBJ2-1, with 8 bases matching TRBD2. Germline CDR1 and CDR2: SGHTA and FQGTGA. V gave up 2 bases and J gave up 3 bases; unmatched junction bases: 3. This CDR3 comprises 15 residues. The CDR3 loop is CASSLLAGYYNEQFF. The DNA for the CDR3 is TGTGCCAGCAGCTTATTAGCGGGGTACTACAATGAGCAGTTCTTC.

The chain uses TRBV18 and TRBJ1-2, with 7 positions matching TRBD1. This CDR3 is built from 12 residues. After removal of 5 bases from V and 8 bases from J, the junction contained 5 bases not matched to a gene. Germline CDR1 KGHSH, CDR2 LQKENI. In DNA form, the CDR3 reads TGTGCCAGCTCAGCCTCAGGGGGAGGCTACACCTTC. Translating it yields CASSASGGGYTF. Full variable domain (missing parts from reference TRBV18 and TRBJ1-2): NAGVMQNPRHLVRRRGQEARLRCSPMKGHSHVYWYRQLPEEGLKFMVYLQKENIIDESGMPKERFSAEFPKEGPSILRIQQVVRGDSAAYFCASSASGGGYTFGSGTRLTVV.

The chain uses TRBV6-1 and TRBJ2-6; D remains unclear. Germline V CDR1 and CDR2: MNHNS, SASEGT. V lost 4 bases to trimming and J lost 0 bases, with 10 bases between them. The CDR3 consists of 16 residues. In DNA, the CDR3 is TGTGCCAGCAGTGCGTTCCTGTCCTCTGGGGCCAACGTCCTGACTTTC. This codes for CASSAFLSSGANVLTF.

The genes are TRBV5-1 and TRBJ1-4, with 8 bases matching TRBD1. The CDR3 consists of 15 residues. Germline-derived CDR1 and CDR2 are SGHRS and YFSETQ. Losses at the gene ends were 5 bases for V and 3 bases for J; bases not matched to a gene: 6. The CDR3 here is CASRIQGAANEKLFF. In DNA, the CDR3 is TGCGCCAGCAGGATTCAGGGGGCGGCTAATGAAAAACTGTTTTTT.

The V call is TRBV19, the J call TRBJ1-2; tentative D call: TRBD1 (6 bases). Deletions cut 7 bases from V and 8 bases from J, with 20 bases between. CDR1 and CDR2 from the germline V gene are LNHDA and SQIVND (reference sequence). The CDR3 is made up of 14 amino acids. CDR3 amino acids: CASMMEPRGGGYTF. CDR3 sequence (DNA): TGTGCCAGTATGATGGAACCCAGGGGCGGAGGCTACACCTTC.

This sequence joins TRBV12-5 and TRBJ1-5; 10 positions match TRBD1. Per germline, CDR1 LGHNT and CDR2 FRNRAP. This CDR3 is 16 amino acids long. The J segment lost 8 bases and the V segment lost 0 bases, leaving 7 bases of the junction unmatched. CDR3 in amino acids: CASGLVPGQGREPQHF. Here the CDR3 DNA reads TGTGCTAGTGGTTTGGTTCCGGGACAGGGGAGGGAGCCCCAGCATTTT. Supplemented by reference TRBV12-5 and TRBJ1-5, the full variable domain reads DARVTQTPRHKVTEMGQEVTMRCQPILGHNTVFWYRQTMMQGLELLAYFRNRAPLDDSGMPKDRFSAEMPDATLATLKIQPSEPRDSAVYFCASGLVPGQGREPQHFGDGTRLSIL.

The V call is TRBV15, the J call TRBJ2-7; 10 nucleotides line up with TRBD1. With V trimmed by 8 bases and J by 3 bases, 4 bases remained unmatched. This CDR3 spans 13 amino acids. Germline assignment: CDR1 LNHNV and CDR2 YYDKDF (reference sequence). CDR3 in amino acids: CATGTGVFYEQYF. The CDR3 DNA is TGTGCCACCGGGACAGGGGTATTCTACGAGCAGTACTTC. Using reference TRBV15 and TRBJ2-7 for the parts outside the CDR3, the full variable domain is DAMVIQNPRYQVTQFGKPVTLSCSQTLNHNVMYWYQQKSSQAPKLLFHYYDKDFNNEADTPDNFQSRRPNTSFCFLDIRSPGLGDTAMYLCATGTGVFYEQYFGPGTRLTVT.

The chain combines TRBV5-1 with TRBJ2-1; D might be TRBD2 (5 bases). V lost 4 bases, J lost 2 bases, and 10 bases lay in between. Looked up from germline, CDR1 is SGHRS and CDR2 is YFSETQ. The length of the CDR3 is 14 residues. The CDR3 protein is CASSQTGTYNEQFF. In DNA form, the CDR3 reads TGCGCCAGCAGCCAAACCGGGACCTACAATGAGCAGTTCTTC. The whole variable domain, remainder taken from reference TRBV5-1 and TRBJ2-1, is KAGVTQTPRYLIKTRGQQVTLSCSPISGHRSVSWYQQTPGQGLQFLFEYFSETQRNKGNFPGRFSGRQFSNSRSEMNVSTLELGDSALYLCASSQTGTYNEQFFGPGTRLTVL.